One and the same sample provided the 18 T cell receptor beta chains below, sequenced in a study of blood T cells in healthy people across ages. The authors ran a second PCR of 7 to 11 cycles using a sample-barcoded 5' primer and a J-beta primer mix. TCRdb fed the 5' RACE reads into MiXCR, producing one record per CDR3 protein. The repertoire has over 300,000 distinct CDR3 sequences, over 45% of them found once; the top ten carry 45% to 60%. Material for sequencing was blood. Receptor source: a man in his 60s in good health.

The table lists this clonotype with many counts. The rearrangement uses TRBV10-3 and TRBJ2-1; TRBD2 aligns across 7 bases. This CDR3 region has 12 residues. V shed 6 bases and J 8 bases; nucleotides not matched to a gene: 4. Germline V gene lookup returns CDR1 ENHRY and CDR2 SYGVKD. The CDR3 loop is CAISAGADEQFF. CDR3 nucleotide sequence: TGTGCCATCAGCGCGGGAGCTGATGAGCAGTTCTTC.

V gene TRBV20-1 combines with J gene TRBJ2-1, with 10 positions matching TRBD1. This CDR3 comprises 14 residues. With 6 bases clipped from V and 6 bases from J, the junction kept 8 bases outside the gene matches. From germline, CDR1 is DFQATT and CDR2 SNEGSKA (reference sequence). The CDR3 sequence: CSAPDRGQGNEQFF. CDR3 DNA: TGCAGTGCCCCCGACAGGGGGCAAGGCAATGAGCAGTTCTTC.

The chain joins TRBV2 to TRBJ2-7; 7 positions agree with TRBD1. CDR1 is SNHLY, CDR2 FYNNEI, per germline. The CDR3 sequence is 14 residues long. V shed 8 bases and J 2 bases; nucleotides not matched to a gene: 9. The CDR3: CASLKQGFPYEQYF. CDR3 bases: TGTGCCAGCCTCAAACAGGGGTTTCCCTACGAGCAGTACTTC.

The chain uses TRBV28 and TRBJ2-3; D may correspond to TRBD1 or TRBD2 (5 bases each). V gave up 8 bases and J gave up 7 bases, with 13 bases separating them. Per the germline V gene, CDR1 is MDHEN and CDR2 is SYDVKM. This CDR3 contains 12 residues. Here the CDR3 reads CASRGVGYTQYF. Written as DNA, the CDR3 is TGTGCCAGCCGAGGGGTCGGTTATACGCAGTATTTT.

The CDR3 sequence is CASSSRGQGAYEQYF. CDR3 coding DNA: TGTGCCAGCAGTTCGAGAGGACAGGGGGCCTACGAGCAGTACTTC. V usage is TRBV27 and J usage is TRBJ2-7; 10 bases are a match to TRBD1. CDR1 is MNHEY and CDR2 is SMNVEV in the germline V gene (reference sequence). This CDR3 contains 15 residues. With V trimmed by 4 bases and J by 2 bases, 5 bases remained unmatched.

This clonotype was seen a few times. V gene TRBV24-1 combines with J gene TRBJ2-5; D remains ambiguous. This CDR3 region has 11 residues. Trimming stripped 5 bases from V and 11 bases from J, with 11 bases between. CDR1 and CDR2 (germline): KGHDR, SFDVKD. The chain's CDR3 is CATSALNEQYF. The CDR3 bases are TGTGCCACCAGTGCCCTGAATGAGCAGTACTTC.

This clonotype occurred a few times. The chain combines TRBV29-1 with TRBJ2-1, with unresolved D. Germline V gene lookup returns CDR1 SQVTM and CDR2 ANQGSEA. Trimming took off 6 bases at V and 0 bases at J, with 12 bases between the two ends. This CDR3 has 14 residues. CDR3 in DNA: TGCAGCGTGCTGGACCCCAGCTCCTACAATGAGCAGTTCTTC. Translating gives CSVLDPSSYNEQFF.

The CDR3 bases are TGCGCCAGCAGCTTGTGGGACAGGGCGGCCTTGGGCACAGATACGCAGTATTTT. This codes for CASSLWDRAALGTDTQYF. The rearrangement links TRBV5-1 to TRBJ2-3; 9 bases map to TRBD1. J gave up 1 base and V 1 base, and 10 bases lay outside the gene matches. Germline loops: CDR1 SGHRS, CDR2 YFSETQ. The CDR3 runs to 18 residues.

This clonotype has only a few counts. This rearrangement joins TRBV29-1 to TRBJ2-3; D perhaps matches TRBD1 (6 bases). The CDR3 sequence is 13 residues long. V gave up 7 bases and J gave up 4 bases, with 15 bases separating them. In germline, CDR1 is SQVTM, CDR2 ANQGSEA. CDR3 bases: TGCAGCGCTGTGGGGCAGGGGTCAGATACGCAGTATTTT. It yields the protein CSAVGQGSDTQYF.

V gene TRBV20-1 combines with J gene TRBJ2-3; 10 nucleotides align to TRBD2. CDR3 length: 15 amino acids. In germline, CDR1 is DFQATT, CDR2 SNEGSKA (reference sequence). With V trimmed by 3 bases and J by 2 bases, 5 bases remained unmatched. The CDR3 DNA reads as TGCAGTGCTAGCCCCGGGACTAGCGACACAGATACGCAGTATTTT. It encodes CSASPGTSDTDTQYF.

The rearrangement uses TRBV28 and TRBJ1-6, with D possibly TRBD1 on 5 matching bases. V gave up 3 bases and J gave up 7 bases, with 13 bases separating them. The germline V gene encodes CDR1 MDHEN and CDR2 SYDVKM. The CDR3 extends over 15 amino acids. The CDR3 region is CASSFPRAGNSPLHF. In nucleotides, the CDR3 is TGTGCCAGCAGTTTCCCCAGGGCAGGGAATTCACCCCTCCACTTT.

This clonotype was counted ten times or more. This chain's CDR3 is CSASGGNYGYTF. The CDR3 DNA follows: TGCAGTGCTAGCGGGGGGAACTATGGCTACACCTTC. The rearrangement links TRBV20-1 to TRBJ1-2, with D perhaps TRBD1 (5 bases). The V and J ends lost 3 bases and 2 bases respectively, with 7 bases between them. CDR1 and CDR2 (germline): DFQATT, SNEGSKA (reference sequence). CDR3 size: 12 residues.

The chain carries TRBV11-1 and TRBJ2-7; TRBD2 matches at 7 bases. V was pared by 4 bases and J by 0 bases, with 6 bases of the junction left unmatched. This CDR3 is built from 15 residues. Germline CDR1 SGHAT, CDR2 FQDESV (reference sequence). CDR3 DNA sequence: TGTGCCAGCAGCTCCTATAGCGGGTACTCCTACGAGCAGTACTTC. Translating it yields CASSSYSGYSYEQYF.

The gene calls are TRBV18 and TRBJ2-3, with a tentative D call TRBD2 (5 bases). V lost 2 bases and J lost 5, with 14 bases in between. The CDR3 totals 15 residues. Germline V CDR1 and CDR2: KGHSH, LQKENI. CDR3 amino acids: CASSPRELAGDTQYF. The DNA for the CDR3 is TGTGCCAGCTCACCAAGGGAGCTAGCTGGAGATACGCAGTATTTT.

The sample holds a few counts of this clonotype. DNA for the CDR3: TGCGCCAGCAGCTTAGATGGTAACTATGGCTACACCTTC. Its translation: CASSLDGNYGYTF. The V and J genes are TRBV5-1 and TRBJ1-2; D remains ambiguous. CDR1 is SGHRS, CDR2 YFSETQ, per germline. There are 13 residues in the CDR3. V was cut by 2 bases and J by 1 base, with 6 bases left in between.

The chain recombines TRBV4-3 with TRBJ2-7; no clear D gene. CDR3 length: 15 residues. The V gene's germline CDR1 is LGHNA and CDR2 YSLEER. V was clipped by 4 bases and J by 2 bases, with 15 bases between them. This CDR3 is CASSPRASVTYEQYF. CDR3 in DNA: TGCGCCAGCAGCCCCCGCGCTTCAGTGACCTACGAGCAGTACTTC.

The V and J genes are TRBV19 and TRBJ2-6; possibly TRBD2 for D (5 bases). CDR1 LNHDA and CDR2 SQIVND come from the germline V gene (reference sequence). V gave up 7 bases and J gave up 2 bases, with 15 bases separating them. The CDR3 covers 16 residues. CDR3 sequence reads: CASMEARPPGANVLTF. As DNA, the CDR3 is TGTGCCAGTATGGAGGCCCGGCCCCCTGGGGCCAACGTCCTGACTTTC.

The CDR3 region is CASSTDRGTDTQYF. CDR3 in DNA: TGTGCCAGCAGCACGGACAGGGGCACAGATACGCAGTATTTT. The V call is TRBV7-8, the J call TRBJ2-3, with 8 bases that match TRBD1. Germline V gene lookup returns CDR1 SGHVS and CDR2 FQNEAQ. The CDR3 is 14 amino acids. Unmatched junction bases numbered 2, after V lost 5 bases and J lost 1 base.